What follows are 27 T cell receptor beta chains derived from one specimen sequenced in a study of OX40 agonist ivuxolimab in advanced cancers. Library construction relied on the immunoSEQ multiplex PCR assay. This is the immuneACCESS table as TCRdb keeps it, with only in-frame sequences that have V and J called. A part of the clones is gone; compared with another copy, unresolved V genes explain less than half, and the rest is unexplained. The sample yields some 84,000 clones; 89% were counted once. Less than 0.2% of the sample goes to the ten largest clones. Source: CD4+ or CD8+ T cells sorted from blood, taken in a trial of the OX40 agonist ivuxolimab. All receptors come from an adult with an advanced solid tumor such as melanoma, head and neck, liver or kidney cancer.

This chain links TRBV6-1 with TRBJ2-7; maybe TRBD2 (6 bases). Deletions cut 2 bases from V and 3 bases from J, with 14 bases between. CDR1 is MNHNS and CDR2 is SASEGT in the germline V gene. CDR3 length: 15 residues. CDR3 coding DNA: TGTGCCAGCAGTGAACGAGAGCGGGTGGGCTACGAGCAGTACTTC. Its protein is CASSERERVGYEQYF.

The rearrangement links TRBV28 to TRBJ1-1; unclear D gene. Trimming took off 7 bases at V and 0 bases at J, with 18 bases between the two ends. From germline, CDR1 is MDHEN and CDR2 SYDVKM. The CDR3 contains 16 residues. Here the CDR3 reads CASIPPASALNTEAFF. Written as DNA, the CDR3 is TGTGCCAGCATCCCCCCTGCCAGCGCCCTGAACACTGAAGCTTTCTTT.

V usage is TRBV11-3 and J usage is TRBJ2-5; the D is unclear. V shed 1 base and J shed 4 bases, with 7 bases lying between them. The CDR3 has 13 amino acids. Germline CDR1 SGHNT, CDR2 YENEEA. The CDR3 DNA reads TGTGCCAGCAGCTTAGTGCCCGGAGAGACCCAGTACTTC. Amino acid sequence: CASSLVPGETQYF.

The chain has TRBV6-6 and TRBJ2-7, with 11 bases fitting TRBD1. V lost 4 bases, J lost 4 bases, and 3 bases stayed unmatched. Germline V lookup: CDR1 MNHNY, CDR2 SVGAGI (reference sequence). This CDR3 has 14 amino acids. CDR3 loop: CASSLGQGVYEQYF. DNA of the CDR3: TGTGCCAGCAGTTTGGGACAGGGGGTGTACGAGCAGTACTTC.

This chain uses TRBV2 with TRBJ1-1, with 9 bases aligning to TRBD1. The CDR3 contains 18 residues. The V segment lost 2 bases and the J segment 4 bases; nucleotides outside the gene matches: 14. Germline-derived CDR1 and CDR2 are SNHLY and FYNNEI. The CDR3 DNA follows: TGTGCCAGCAGTGAATTGGGCCTGACAGGGGGGCAGGGCACTGAAGCTTTCTTT. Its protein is CASSELGLTGGQGTEAFF.

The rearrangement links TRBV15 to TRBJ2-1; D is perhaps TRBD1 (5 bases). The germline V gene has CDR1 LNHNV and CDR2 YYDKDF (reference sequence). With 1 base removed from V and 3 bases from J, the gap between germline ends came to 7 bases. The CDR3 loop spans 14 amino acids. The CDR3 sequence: CATSRADNYNEQFF. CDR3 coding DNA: TGTGCCACCAGCAGAGCGGACAACTACAATGAGCAGTTCTTC.

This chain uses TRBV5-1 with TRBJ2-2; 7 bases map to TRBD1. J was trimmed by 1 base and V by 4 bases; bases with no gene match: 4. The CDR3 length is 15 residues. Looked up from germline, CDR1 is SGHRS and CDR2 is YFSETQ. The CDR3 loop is CASSGWTGNTGELFF. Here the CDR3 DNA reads TGCGCCAGCAGCGGGTGGACAGGGAACACCGGGGAGCTGTTTTTT. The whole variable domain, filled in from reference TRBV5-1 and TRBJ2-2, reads KAGVTQTPRYLIKTRGQQVTLSCSPISGHRSVSWYQQTPGQGLQFLFEYFSETQRNKGNFPGRFSGRQFSNSRSEMNVSTLELGDSALYLCASSGWTGNTGELFFGEGSRLTVL.

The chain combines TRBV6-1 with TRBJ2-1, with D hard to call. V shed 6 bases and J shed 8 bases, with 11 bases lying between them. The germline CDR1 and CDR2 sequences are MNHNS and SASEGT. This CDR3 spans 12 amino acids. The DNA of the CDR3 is TGTGCCAGCAGGGTCGCGGACCATGAGCAGTTCTTC. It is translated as CASRVADHEQFF.

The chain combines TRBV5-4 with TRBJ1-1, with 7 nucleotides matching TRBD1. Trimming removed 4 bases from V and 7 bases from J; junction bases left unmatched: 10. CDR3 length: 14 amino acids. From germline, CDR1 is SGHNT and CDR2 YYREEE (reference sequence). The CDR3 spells CASSPGGKSGEAFF. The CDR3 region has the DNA TGTGCCAGCAGCCCAGGGGGTAAGTCAGGTGAAGCTTTCTTT.

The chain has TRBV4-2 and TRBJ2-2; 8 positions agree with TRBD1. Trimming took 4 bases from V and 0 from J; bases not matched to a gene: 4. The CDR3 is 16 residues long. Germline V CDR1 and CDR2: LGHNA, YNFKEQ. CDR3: CASSPRQGSNTGELFF. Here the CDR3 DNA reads TGTGCCAGCAGCCCGCGACAGGGGTCGAACACCGGGGAGCTGTTTTTT.

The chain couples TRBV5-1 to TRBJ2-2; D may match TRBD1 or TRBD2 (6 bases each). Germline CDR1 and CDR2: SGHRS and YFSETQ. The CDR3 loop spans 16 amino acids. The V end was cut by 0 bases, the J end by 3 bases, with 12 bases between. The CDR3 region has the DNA TGCGCCAGCAGCTTGGCCGCGGGGACATACACCGGGGAGCTGTTTTTT. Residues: CASSLAAGTYTGELFF. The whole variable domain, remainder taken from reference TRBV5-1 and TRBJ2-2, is KAGVTQTPRYLIKTRGQQVTLSCSPISGHRSVSWYQQTPGQGLQFLFEYFSETQRNKGNFPGRFSGRQFSNSRSEMNVSTLELGDSALYLCASSLAAGTYTGELFFGEGSRLTVL.

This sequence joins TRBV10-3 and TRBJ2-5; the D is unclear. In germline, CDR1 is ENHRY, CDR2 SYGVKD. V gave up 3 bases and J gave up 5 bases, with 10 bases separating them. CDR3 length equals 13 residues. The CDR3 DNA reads TGTGCCATCAGTGACGGATTCGGGGAGACCCAGTACTTC. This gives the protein CAISDGFGETQYF.

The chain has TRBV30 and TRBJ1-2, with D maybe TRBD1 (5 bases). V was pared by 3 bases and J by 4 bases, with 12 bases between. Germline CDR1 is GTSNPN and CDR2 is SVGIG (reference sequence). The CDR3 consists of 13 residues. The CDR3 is CAWSSGGSYGYTF. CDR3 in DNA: TGTGCCTGGAGCTCCGGGGGGAGCTATGGCTACACCTTC. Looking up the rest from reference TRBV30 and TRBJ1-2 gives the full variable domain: SQTIHQWPATLVQPVGSPLSLECTVEGTSNPNLYWYRQAAGRGLQLLFYSVGIGQISSEVPQNLSASRPQDRQFILSSKKLLLSDSGFYLCAWSSGGSYGYTFGSGTRLTVV.

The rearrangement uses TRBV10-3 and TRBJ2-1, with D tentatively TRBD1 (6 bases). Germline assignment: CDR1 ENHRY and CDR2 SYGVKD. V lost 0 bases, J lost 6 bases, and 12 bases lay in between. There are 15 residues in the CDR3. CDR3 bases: TGTGCCATCAGTGAGTCCAGACAGGCGAGCAATGAGCAGTTCTTC. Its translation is CAISESRQASNEQFF.

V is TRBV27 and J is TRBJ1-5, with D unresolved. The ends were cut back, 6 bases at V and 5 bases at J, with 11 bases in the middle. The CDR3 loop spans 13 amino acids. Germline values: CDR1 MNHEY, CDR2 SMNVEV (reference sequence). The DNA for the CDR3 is TGTGCCAGCAGCCAGGACCGAGATCAGCCCCAGCATTTT. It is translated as CASSQDRDQPQHF.

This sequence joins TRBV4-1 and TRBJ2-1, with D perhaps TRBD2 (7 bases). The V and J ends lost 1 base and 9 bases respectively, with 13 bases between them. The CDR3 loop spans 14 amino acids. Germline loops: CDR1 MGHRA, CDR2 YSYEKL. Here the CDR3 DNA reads TGCGCCAGCAGCCAAGTAGGGGGGGCCGTTGAGCAGTTCTTC. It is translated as CASSQVGGAVEQFF.

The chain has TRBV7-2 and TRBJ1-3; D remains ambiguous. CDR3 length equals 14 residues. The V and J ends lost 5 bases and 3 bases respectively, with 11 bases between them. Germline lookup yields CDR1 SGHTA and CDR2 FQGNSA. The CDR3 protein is CASSPARVGNTIYF. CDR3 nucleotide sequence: TGTGCCAGCAGCCCCGCCCGTGTTGGAAACACCATATATTTT.

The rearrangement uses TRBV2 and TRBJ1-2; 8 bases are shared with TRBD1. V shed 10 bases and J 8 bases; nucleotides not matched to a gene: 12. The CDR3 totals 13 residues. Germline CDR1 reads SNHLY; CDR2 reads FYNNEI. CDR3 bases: TGTGCCACCCGGAGACAGGGGCTGGGCGGCTACACCTTC. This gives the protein CATRRQGLGGYTF.

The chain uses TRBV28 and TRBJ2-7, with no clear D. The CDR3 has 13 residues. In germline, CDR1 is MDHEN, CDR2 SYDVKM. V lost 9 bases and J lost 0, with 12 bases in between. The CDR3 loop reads CASYLPGSYEQYF. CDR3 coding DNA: TGTGCCAGTTACCTCCCTGGCTCCTACGAGCAGTACTTC.

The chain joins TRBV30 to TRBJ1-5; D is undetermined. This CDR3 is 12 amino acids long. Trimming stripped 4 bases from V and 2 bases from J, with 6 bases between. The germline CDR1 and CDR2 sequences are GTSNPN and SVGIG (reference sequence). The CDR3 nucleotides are TGTGCCTGGACAGGCGGCAATCAGCCCCAGCATTTT. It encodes CAWTGGNQPQHF. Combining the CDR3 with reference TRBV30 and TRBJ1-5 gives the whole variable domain SQTIHQWPATLVQPVGSPLSLECTVEGTSNPNLYWYRQAAGRGLQLLFYSVGIGQISSEVPQNLSASRPQDRQFILSSKKLLLSDSGFYLCAWTGGNQPQHFGDGTRLSIL.

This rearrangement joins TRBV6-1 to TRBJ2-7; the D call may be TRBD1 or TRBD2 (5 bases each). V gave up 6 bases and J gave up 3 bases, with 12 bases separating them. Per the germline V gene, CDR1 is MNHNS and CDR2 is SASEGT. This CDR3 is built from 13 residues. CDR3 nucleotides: TGTGCCAGCAGCGAAAGGGACGGCTACGAGCAGTACGTC. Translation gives CASSERDGYEQYV.

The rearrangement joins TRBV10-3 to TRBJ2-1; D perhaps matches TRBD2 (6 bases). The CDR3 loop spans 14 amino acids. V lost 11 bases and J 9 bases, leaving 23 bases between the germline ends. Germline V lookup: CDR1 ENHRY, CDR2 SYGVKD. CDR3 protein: CAAQGTEGLPEQFF. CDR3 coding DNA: TGTGCCGCCCAAGGGACTGAGGGGCTTCCTGAGCAGTTCTTC.

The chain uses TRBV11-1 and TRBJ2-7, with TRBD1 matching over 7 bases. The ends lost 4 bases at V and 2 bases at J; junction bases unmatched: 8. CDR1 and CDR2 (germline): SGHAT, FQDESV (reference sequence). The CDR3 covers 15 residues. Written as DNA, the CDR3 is TGTGCCAGCAGCTCCGGGACAGTGATTACCTACGAGCAGTACTTC. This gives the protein CASSSGTVITYEQYF.

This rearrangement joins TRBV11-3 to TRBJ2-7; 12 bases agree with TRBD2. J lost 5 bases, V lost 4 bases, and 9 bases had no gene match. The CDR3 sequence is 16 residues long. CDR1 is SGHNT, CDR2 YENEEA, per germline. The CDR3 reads CASSYAGTSGLHEQYF. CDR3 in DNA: TGTGCCAGCAGCTACGCCGGGACTAGCGGGCTCCACGAGCAGTACTTC.

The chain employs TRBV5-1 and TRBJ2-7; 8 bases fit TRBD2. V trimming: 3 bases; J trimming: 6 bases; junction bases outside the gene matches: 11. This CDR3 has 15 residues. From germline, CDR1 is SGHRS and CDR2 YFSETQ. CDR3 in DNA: TGCGCCAGCAGCTCCAGCGGACCCGGGGGGGGCGAGCAGTACTTC. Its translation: CASSSSGPGGGEQYF.

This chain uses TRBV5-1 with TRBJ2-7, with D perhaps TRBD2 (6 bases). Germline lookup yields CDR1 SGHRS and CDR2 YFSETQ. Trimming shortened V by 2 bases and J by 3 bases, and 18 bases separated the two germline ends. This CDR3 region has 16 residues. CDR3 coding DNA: TGCGCCAGCAGCTTTAGTATTGGTGCGGGAAACTACGAGCAGTACTTC. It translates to CASSFSIGAGNYEQYF.

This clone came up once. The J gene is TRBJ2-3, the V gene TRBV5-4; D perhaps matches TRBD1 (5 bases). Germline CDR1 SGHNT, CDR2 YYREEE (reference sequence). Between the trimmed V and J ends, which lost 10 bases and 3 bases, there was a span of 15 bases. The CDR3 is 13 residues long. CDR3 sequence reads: CAGARELTDTQYF. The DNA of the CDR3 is TGTGCCGGGGCGCGTGAACTGACAGATACGCAGTATTTT.